The clone carrying this T cell receptor (beta chain) was recorded a few times. Its target is unknown. These data are taken from a study of T-cell memory formation after mild COVID-19. For the study at large: TCR clusters largely stayed donor specific. Study-level results: Whereas later expanders leaned CD4+, clones contracting day 15 to 85 showed a balanced CD4/CD8 makeup.

V lost 2 bases to trimming and J lost 7 bases, with 12 bases between them. The CDR3 consists of 14 residues. The germline gives CDR1 SGHKS, CDR2 YYEKEE (reference sequence). The authors produced TCR alpha and TCR beta cDNA libraries with sample barcodes and UMIs by 5'RACE using constant-segment primers. One entry per CDR3 protein results from TCRdb running MiXCR on the 5' RACE reads. The sample holds roughly 130,000 distinct CDR3 sequences, approximately 15% seen once. J is TRBJ1-4 and V is TRBV5-5; tentatively, D is TRBD1 (6 bases). The source material was PBMCs or a T cell subset sorted from them (not recorded which). The sequence was collected from an adult woman who had mild COVID-19 (a few samples of this study predate the infection). Cell type and time point are not known. The CDR3 reads CASSFRGASEKLFF. The CDR3 nucleotides read TGTGCCAGCAGCTTTCGGGGGGCTAGTGAAAAACTGTTTTTT.